Listed here are 11 T cell receptor beta chains from one sample, sequenced in a study of beta chain features in type 1 diabetes. Reverse transcribing all isolated RNA meant expressed TCRB transcripts were sequenced. TCRdb's copy holds only in-frame clones and misses some; the assay was immunoSEQ multiplex PCR. The top ten clones hold about 0.093% of a sample with hundreds of thousands of clones, around 16% of them seen once. The sequenced sample consisted of naive CD4+ T cells from blood. These receptors came from a man aged 18 to 35 in good health.

The rearrangement joins TRBV10-3 to TRBJ1-6; D call uncertain. The V gene's germline CDR1 is ENHRY and CDR2 SYGVKD. The ends were cut back, 7 bases at V and 6 bases at J, with 10 bases in the middle. CDR3 size: 13 residues. CDR3 DNA sequence: TGTGCCATCAATCGGGGAGGTAATTCACCCCTCCACTTT. This sequence encodes CAINRGGNSPLHF.

The gene calls are TRBV7-8 and TRBJ1-1, with 7 bases aligning to TRBD1. Looked up from germline, CDR1 is SGHVS and CDR2 is FQNEAQ. CDR3 size: 19 residues. With 0 bases clipped from V and 1 base from J, the junction kept 14 bases outside the gene matches. Here the CDR3 DNA reads TGTGCCAGCAGCTTAGCGGGCTATAGGGGGCGGATCGGGAACACTGAAGCTTTCTTT. Protein sequence: CASSLAGYRGRIGNTEAFF.

This clone has a handful of counts. V is TRBV6-5 and J is TRBJ2-7, with D unresolved. The CDR3 covers 15 residues. Trimming stripped 7 bases from V and 3 bases from J, with 19 bases between. Looked up from germline, CDR1 is MNHEY and CDR2 is SVGAGI. As DNA, the CDR3 is TGTGCCAGCAAGCCTAAAATAGACCGATACTACGAGCAGTACTTC. This sequence encodes CASKPKIDRYYEQYF.

This clone was seen at least ten times. The chain has TRBV18 and TRBJ2-1; D unclear. Between the trimmed V and J ends, which lost 1 base and 9 bases, there was a span of 7 bases. Germline V gene lookup returns CDR1 KGHSH and CDR2 LQKENI. There are 12 residues in the CDR3. Here the CDR3 DNA reads TGTGCCAGCTCACCACAGGAAGCTGAGCAGTTCTTC. It specifies CASSPQEAEQFF.

The rearrangement links TRBV6-5 to TRBJ1-1; tentative D call: TRBD1 (6 bases). The CDR3 consists of 15 residues. Germline CDR1 MNHEY, CDR2 SVGAGI. With 8 bases removed from V and 6 bases from J, the gap between germline ends came to 22 bases. CDR3 residues: CASLQSRGNVPEAFF. As DNA, the CDR3 is TGTGCCAGCCTACAATCCAGGGGAAACGTTCCTGAAGCTTTCTTT.

The rearrangement uses TRBV14 and TRBJ1-2; no firm D call. The CDR3 contains 14 residues. Trimming cost V 4 bases and J 8 bases, with 17 bases left between them. The germline V gene has CDR1 SGHDN and CDR2 FVKESK. CDR3 residues: CASSLIFTAVGYTF. The CDR3 coding sequence is TGTGCCAGCAGCCTCATCTTCACCGCAGTCGGCTACACCTTC.

The V gene is TRBV10-3, the J gene TRBJ2-1; 9 nucleotides match TRBD2. Germline CDR1 ENHRY, CDR2 SYGVKD. The ends lost 6 bases at V and 6 bases at J; junction bases unmatched: 6. The CDR3 is made up of 14 amino acids. CDR3 residues: CAIRGSGSSNEQFF. DNA for the CDR3: TGTGCCATCAGGGGTAGCGGGAGTTCCAATGAGCAGTTCTTC.

This clone came up a few times. Different DNA sequences within this sample yield the same CDR3. This rearrangement joins TRBV20-1 to TRBJ1-2, with 7 positions matching TRBD1. The V gene's germline CDR1 is DFQATT and CDR2 SNEGSKA (reference sequence). The ends lost 6 bases at V and 6 bases at J; junction bases unmatched: 1. The CDR3 extends over 10 amino acids. CDR3 residues: CSAGTDGYTF. CDR3 in DNA: TGCAGTGCGGGGACAGATGGCTACACCTTC.

The V call is TRBV6-5, the J call TRBJ1-5, with 10 nucleotides matching TRBD1. The CDR3 sequence is 16 residues long. CDR1 is MNHEY and CDR2 is SVGAGI in the germline V gene. J was trimmed by 11 bases and V by 0 bases; bases with no gene match: 10. The CDR3 nucleotides are TGTGCCAGCAGTTACTCCGGGACAGGGGATCCATCGACCCAGCATTTT. Its protein is CASSYSGTGDPSTQHF.

V usage is TRBV7-9 and J usage is TRBJ2-5; D not resolved. The CDR3 has 12 residues. Trimming took 5 bases from V and 5 from J, leaving 9 bases between them. Germline V CDR1 and CDR2: SEHNR, FQNEAQ (reference sequence). This chain's CDR3 is CASSRVGETQYF. DNA for the CDR3: TGTGCCAGCAGCCGTGTTGGGGAGACCCAGTACTTC. The full variable domain, completed using reference TRBV7-9 and TRBJ2-5, is DTGVSQNPRHKITKRGQNVTFRCDPISEHNRLYWYRQTLGQGPEFLTYFQNEAQLEKSRLLSDRFSAERPKGSFSTLEIQRTEQGDSAMYLCASSRVGETQYFGPGTRLLVL.

This clone was seen more than once but under ten times. The sample has other DNA sequences that encode this CDR3 too. J is TRBJ1-1 and V is TRBV7-3, with a possible D match to TRBD1 (6 bases). V dropped 5 bases and J dropped 1 base, with 8 bases sitting between them. CDR1 is SGHTA, CDR2 FQGTGA, per germline. CDR3 length equals 13 residues. The CDR3 region has the DNA TGTGCCAGCAGCGTACAGGGGAACACTGAAGCTTTCTTT. The encoded protein is CASSVQGNTEAFF.